The present T cell receptor beta chain was sequenced within a study of T-cell reconstitution after alpha-beta-depleted transplantation in children. This clonotype was recorded many times. No antigen is known for it. Study-level results: By one year post-transplant, T-cell counts and diversity largely arose from T cells that were newly produced. About two months after transplant, alpha-beta T cells reportedly came from several hundred expanded graft clones. Diversity of TCRbeta at day 60 was high in some patients, arising from surviving recipient T cells and thymic progenitors.

Germline V gene lookup returns CDR1 SGHRS and CDR2 YFSETQ. V lost 2 bases to trimming and J lost 0 bases, with 8 bases between them. CDR3 size: 14 residues. Unique molecular identifiers were used to barcode this TCRbeta library. TCRdb reprocessed the PCR reads via MiXCR and lists one record per CDR3 protein. The sample gives about 440,000 distinct CDR3 sequences, around two fifths of which show up once; approximately 30% is in the top ten. This sequence was found in a girl aged 2-10 years with aplastic anemia, due to receive a stem cell transplant. The chain is built from TRBV5-1 and TRBJ1-1; D unresolved. This sample comprised PBMCs, obtained before TCRalphabeta/CD19-depleted stem cell transplant. CDR3 bases: TGCGCCAGCAGCTTTATAACCCTGAACACTGAAGCTTTCTTT. Its protein product is CASSFITLNTEAFF.